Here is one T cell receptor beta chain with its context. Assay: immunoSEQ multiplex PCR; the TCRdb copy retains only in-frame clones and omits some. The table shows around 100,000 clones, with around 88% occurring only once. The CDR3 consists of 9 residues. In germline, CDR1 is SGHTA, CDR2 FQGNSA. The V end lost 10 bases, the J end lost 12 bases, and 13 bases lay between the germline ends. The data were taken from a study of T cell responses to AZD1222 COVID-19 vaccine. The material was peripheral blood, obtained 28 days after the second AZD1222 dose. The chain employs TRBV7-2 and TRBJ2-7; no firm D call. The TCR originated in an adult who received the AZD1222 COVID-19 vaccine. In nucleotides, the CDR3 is TGTGCCACCCTGGCTTCGCGGTACTTC. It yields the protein CATLASRYF.